This T cell receptor (beta chain) was identified in a study of blood T cell repertoires in COVID-19. Study-wide background: Donors in the United States, Italy and Spain gave samples during acute or convalescent COVID-19. Sample material is recorded as cDNA or gDNA derived from T cells, B-cell-depleted T cells, or PBMCs.

Some clones are missing from TCRdb's copy, which holds only in-frame ones; the method was immunoSEQ multiplex PCR. Of under 70,000 clones listed, more than 70% are singletons. This clone was observed a handful of times. Germline CDR1 reads SGHRS; CDR2 reads YFSETQ. The trim removed 0 bases at V and 3 bases at J, leaving 6 bases unmatched. This CDR3 is built from 16 residues. This sequence joins TRBV5-1 and TRBJ1-3, with 7 bases identical to TRBD1. The TCR originated in a woman in her seventies with acute or convalescent COVID-19. Source material: peripheral blood. CDR3 bases: TGCGCCAGCAGCTTGGCGGGACAGTGGTATGGAAACACCATATATTTT. Translated: CASSLAGQWYGNTIYF.